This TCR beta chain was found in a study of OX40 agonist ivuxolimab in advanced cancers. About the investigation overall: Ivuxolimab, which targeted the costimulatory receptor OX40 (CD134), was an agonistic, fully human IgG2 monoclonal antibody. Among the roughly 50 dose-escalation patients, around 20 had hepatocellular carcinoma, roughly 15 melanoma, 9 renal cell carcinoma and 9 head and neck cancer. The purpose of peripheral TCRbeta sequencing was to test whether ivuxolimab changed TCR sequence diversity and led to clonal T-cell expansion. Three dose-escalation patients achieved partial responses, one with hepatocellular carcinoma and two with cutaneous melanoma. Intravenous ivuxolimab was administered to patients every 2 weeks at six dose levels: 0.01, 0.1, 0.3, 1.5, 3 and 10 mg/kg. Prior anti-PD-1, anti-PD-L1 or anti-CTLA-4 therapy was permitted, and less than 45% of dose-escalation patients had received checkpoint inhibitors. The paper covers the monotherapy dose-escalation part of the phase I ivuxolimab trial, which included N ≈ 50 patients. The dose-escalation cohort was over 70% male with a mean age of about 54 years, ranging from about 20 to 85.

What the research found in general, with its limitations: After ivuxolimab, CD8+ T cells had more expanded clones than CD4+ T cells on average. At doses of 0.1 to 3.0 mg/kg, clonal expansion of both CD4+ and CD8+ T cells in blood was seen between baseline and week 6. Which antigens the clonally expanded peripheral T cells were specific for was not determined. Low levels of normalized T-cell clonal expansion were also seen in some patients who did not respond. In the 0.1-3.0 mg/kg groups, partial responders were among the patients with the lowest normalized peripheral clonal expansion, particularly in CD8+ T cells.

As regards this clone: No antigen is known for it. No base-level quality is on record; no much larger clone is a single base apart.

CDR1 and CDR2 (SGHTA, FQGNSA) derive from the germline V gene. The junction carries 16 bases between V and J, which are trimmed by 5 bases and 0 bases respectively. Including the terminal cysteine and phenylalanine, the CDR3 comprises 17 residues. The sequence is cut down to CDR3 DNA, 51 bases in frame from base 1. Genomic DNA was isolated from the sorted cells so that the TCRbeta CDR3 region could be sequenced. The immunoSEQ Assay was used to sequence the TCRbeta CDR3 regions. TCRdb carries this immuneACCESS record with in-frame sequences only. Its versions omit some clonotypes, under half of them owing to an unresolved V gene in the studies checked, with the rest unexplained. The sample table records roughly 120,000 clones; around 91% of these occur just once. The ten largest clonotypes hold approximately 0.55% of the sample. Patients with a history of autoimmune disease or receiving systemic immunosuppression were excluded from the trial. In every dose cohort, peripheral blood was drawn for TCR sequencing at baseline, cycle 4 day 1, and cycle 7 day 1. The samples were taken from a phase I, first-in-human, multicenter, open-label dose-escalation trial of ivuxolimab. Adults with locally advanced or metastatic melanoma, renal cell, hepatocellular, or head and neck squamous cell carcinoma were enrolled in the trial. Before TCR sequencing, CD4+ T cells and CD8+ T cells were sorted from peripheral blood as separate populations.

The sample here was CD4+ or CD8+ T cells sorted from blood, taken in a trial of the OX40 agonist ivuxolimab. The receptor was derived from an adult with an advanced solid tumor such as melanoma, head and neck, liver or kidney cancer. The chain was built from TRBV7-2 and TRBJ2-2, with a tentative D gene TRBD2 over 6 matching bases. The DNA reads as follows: TGTGCCAGCAGCCTCACCTCAGGGACTGCGAACACCGGGGAGCTGTTTTTT. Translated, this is CASSLTSGTANTGELFF.